This note documents a single T cell receptor (beta chain) sequence. Authors' methods: Reference gene primer amplification in the assay estimated nucleated cell counts. TCRdb's copy holds only in-frame clones and misses some; the assay was immunoSEQ multiplex PCR. That table furnishes V, J and clone size, whereas the DNA furnished D and trimming. The table has approximately 130,000 clones, more than 75% seen once. This sample is drawn from a study of blood T cell repertoires in COVID-19. The wider study: Sites in the United States, Italy and Spain provided acute and convalescent COVID-19 samples. Sources were T cells, B-cell-depleted T cells, or PBMCs; the material itself was cDNA or gDNA.

The material sequenced was peripheral blood. The source of this sequence is a woman aged 45-60 years with acute or convalescent COVID-19.

The CDR3 DNA reads TGTGCCAGCAGCTTTTATTTTGATTTTGGGGGCAGGGAGACCCAGTACTTC. Translating it yields CASSFYFDFGGRETQYF. The chain links TRBV7-8 to TRBJ2-5, with D possibly matching TRBD1 (6 bases). This CDR3 has 17 residues. Between the trimmed V and J ends, which lost 3 bases and 5 bases, there was a span of 22 bases. Germline assignment: CDR1 SGHVS and CDR2 FQNEAQ.